Following are 8 T cell receptor beta chains from one sample sequenced in a study of blood T cell repertoires in COVID-19. The repertoire was sequenced with immunoSEQ multiplex PCR; TCRdb's copy has only in-frame clones and lacks some. The sample includes fewer than 120,000 clones, over 75% of them seen just once. Sequenced: peripheral blood. These receptors were taken from an elderly woman with active or convalescent COVID-19.

This sequence joins TRBV7-9 and TRBJ2-5; a possible D gene is TRBD1 (5 bases). This CDR3 is built from 16 residues. V lost 6 bases and J lost 5, with 22 bases in between. Germline CDR1 is SEHNR and CDR2 is FQNEAQ (reference sequence). Here the CDR3 DNA reads TGTGCCAGCAGTTTGCCGGGCCAGGGTGTTGACGAGACCCAGTACTTC. Encoded protein: CASSLPGQGVDETQYF.

The table lists this clone with a count of one. The chain has TRBV6-5 and TRBJ1-1; D remains unclear. CDR1 and CDR2 (germline): MNHEY, SVGAGI. Trimming cost V 5 bases and J 4 bases, with 14 bases left between them. This CDR3 comprises 14 residues. CDR3 nucleotide sequence: TGTGCCAGCAGTCGACCGGTGGGAGGCACTGAAGCTTTCTTT. Protein sequence: CASSRPVGGTEAFF.

The chain carries TRBV2 and TRBJ1-2; the match to TRBD1 covers 9 bases. Germline V gene data show CDR1 as SNHLY and CDR2 as FYNNEI. V trimming: 5 bases; J trimming: 4 bases; junction bases outside the gene matches: 11. The CDR3 totals 16 residues. The CDR3 nucleotides read TGTGCCAGCAGTCAACGGCGGGACAGGGTCCCCTATGGCTACACCTTC. Protein sequence: CASSQRRDRVPYGYTF.

The gene calls are TRBV5-1 and TRBJ1-4; weak D call: TRBD1 (6 bases). Germline V gene lookup returns CDR1 SGHRS and CDR2 YFSETQ. CDR3 length equals 15 residues. The V gene lost 6 bases and the J gene lost 4 bases, with 16 bases spanning the gap. This chain's CDR3 is CASTRDGQINEKLFF. Written as DNA, the CDR3 is TGCGCCAGCACACGGGACGGACAGATTAATGAAAAACTGTTTTTT.

This chain uses TRBV14 with TRBJ2-1; unclear D gene. The CDR3 runs 13 residues. V lost 0 bases and J 7 bases, leaving 7 bases between the germline ends. The germline V gene encodes CDR1 SGHDN and CDR2 FVKESK. CDR3 DNA sequence: TGTGCCAGCAGCCAAGATCGGTGGAATGAGCAGTTCTTC. Translated: CASSQDRWNEQFF.

The chain is built from TRBV28 and TRBJ2-7; 7 bases match TRBD2. This CDR3 is built from 14 residues. V shed 2 bases and J 2 bases; nucleotides not matched to a gene: 3. Germline assignment: CDR1 MDHEN and CDR2 SYDVKM. CDR3 DNA: TGTGCCAGCAGTTTAGGTGGGGGGGCCTACGAGCAGTACTTC. Its protein is CASSLGGGAYEQYF.

This chain joins TRBV15 and TRBJ2-1; TRBD2 matches at 7 bases. CDR1 and CDR2 (germline): LNHNV, YYDKDF (reference sequence). V shed 8 bases and J 3 bases; nucleotides not matched to a gene: 22. The CDR3 loop spans 19 amino acids. The CDR3 region is CATENARTSRRMGYNEQFF. The CDR3 nucleotides read TGTGCCACCGAGAACGCTAGGACTAGTAGGCGCATGGGCTACAATGAGCAGTTCTTC.

The chain combines TRBV7-2 with TRBJ2-3; 12 nucleotides line up with TRBD1. After removal of 1 base from V and 6 bases from J, the junction contained 5 bases not matched to a gene. CDR3 length: 16 amino acids. CDR1 is SGHTA and CDR2 is FQGNSA in the germline V gene. CDR3 in DNA: TGTGCCAGCAGCTTAGTCGGGACAGGGGGCTCCGATACGCAGTATTTT. Translation: CASSLVGTGGSDTQYF.